This T cell receptor beta chain was identified during a study of OX40 agonist ivuxolimab in advanced cancers. Sequencing was performed with immunoSEQ multiplex PCR; in TCRdb, only in-frame clones are kept and a portion is missing. The data show some 39,000 clones, 87% seen once. Germline V gene lookup returns CDR1 SGHVS and CDR2 FQNEAQ. CDR3 length equals 14 residues. Trimming took 5 bases from V and 5 from J; bases not matched to a gene: 6. Sequencing was performed on CD4+ or CD8+ T cells sorted from blood, taken in a trial of the OX40 agonist ivuxolimab. The TCR comes from an adult with an advanced solid tumor such as melanoma, head and neck, liver or kidney cancer. V gene TRBV7-8 combines with J gene TRBJ1-1; TRBD1 matches 9 bases. The chain's CDR3 is CASSLRTGETEAFF. In nucleotides, the CDR3 is TGTGCCAGCAGCCTAAGGACAGGGGAGACTGAAGCTTTCTTT.